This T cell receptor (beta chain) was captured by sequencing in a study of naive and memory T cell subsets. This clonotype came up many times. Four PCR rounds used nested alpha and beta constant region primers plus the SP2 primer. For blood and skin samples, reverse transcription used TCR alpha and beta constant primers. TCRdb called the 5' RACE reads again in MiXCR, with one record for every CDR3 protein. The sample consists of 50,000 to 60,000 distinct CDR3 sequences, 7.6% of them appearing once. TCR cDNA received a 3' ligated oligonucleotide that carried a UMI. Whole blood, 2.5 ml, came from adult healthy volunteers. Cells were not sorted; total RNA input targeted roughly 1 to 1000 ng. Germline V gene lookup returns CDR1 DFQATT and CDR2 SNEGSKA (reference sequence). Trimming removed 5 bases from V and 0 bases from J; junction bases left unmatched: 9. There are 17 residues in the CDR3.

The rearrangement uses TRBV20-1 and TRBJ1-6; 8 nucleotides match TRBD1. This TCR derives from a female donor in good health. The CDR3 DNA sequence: TGCAGTGCTGAAGGACAGGGCAGGAGCTCCTATAATTCACCCCTCCACTTT. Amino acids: CSAEGQGRSSYNSPLHF.